This T cell receptor beta chain appears in the sequencing data of a study of identical twins. Worth noting for this clonotype: What it recognizes is unknown.

Whole-study results and caveats: Instead of following the same donors, the conclusions were based on cross-sectional statistical analysis.

TCRdb used MiXCR to reprocess the 5' RACE reads, holding one entry per CDR3 protein. The sample consists of a few hundred thousand distinct CDR3 sequences, roughly 15% of them appearing once. The V gene's germline CDR1 is MNHEY and CDR2 SVGEGT. The V segment lost 0 bases and the J segment 4 bases; nucleotides outside the gene matches: 1. The CDR3 extends over 16 amino acids. The same data also went into a second study, on yellow fever vaccine responses in identical twins.

The TCR comes from a woman between 18 and 29 years old in good health. The sample was CD4+ T cells sorted from blood. J is TRBJ1-5 and V is TRBV6-2 or TRBV6-3, with 12 bases that match TRBD1. CDR3 protein: CASSYSGQGANQPQHF. In nucleotides, the CDR3 is TGTGCCAGCAGTTACTCGGGACAGGGGGCAAATCAGCCCCAGCATTTT.